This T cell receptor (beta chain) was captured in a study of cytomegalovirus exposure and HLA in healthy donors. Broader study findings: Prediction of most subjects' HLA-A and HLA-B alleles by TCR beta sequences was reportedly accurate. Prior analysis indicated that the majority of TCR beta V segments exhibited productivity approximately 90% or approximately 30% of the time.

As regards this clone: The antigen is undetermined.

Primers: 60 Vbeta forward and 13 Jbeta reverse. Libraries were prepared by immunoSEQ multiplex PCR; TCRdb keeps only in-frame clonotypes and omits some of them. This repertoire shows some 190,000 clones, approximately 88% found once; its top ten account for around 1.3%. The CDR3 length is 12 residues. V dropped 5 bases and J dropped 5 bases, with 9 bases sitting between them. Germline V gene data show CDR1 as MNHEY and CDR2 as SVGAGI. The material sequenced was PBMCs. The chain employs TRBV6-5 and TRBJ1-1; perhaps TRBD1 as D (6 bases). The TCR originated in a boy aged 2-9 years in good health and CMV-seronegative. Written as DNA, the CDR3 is TGTGCCAGCAGTACAGGGATAACTGAAGCTTTCTTT. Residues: CASSTGITEAFF.